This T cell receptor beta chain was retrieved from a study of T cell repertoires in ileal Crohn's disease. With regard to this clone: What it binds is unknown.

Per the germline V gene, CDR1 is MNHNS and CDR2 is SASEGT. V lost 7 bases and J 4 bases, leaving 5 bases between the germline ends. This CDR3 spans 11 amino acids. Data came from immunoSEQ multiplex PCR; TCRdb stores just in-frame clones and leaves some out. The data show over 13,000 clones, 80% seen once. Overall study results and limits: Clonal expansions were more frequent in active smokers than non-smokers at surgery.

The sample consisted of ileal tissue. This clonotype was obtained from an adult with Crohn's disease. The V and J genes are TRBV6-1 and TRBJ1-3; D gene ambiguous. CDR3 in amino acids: CASNMGNTIYF. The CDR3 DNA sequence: TGTGCCAGCAACATGGGAAACACCATATATTTT.